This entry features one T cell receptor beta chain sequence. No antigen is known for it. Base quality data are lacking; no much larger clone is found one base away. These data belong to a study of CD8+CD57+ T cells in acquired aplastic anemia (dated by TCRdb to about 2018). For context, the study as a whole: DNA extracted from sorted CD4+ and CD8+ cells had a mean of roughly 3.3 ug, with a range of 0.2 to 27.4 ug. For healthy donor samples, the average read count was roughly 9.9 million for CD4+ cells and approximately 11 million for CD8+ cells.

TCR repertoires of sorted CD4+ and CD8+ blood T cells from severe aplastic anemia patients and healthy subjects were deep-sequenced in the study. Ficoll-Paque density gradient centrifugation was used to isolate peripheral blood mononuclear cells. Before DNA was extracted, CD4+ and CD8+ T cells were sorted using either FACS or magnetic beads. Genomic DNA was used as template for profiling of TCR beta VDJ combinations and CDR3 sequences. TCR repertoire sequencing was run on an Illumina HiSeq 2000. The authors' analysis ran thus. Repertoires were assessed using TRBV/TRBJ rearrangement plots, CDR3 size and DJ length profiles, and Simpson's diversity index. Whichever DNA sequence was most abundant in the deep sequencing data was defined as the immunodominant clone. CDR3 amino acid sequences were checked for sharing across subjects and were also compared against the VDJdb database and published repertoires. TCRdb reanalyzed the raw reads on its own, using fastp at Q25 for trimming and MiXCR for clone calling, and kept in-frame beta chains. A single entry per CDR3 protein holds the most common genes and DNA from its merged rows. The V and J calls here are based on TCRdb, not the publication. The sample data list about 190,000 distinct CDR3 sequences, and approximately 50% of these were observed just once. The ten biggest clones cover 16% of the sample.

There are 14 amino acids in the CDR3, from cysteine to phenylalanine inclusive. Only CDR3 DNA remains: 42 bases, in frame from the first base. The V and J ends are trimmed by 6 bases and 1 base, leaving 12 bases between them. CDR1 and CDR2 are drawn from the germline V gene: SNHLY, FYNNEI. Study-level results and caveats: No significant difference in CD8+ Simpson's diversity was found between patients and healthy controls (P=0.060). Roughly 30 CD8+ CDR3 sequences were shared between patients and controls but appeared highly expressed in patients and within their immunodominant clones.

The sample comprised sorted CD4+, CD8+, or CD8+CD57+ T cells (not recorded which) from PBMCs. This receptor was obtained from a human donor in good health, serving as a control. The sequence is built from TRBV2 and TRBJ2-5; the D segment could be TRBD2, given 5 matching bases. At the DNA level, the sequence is TGTGCCAGCAGGCCGAGGGCAGCCCAAGAGACCCAGTACTTC. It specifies CASRPRAAQETQYF.